The 14 T cell receptor beta chains listed next were all sequenced from one sample in a study of CD8+ T cells in alopecia areata. Following RNA extraction, reverse transcription yielded cDNA that acted as the sequencing template. Some clones are missing from TCRdb's copy, which holds only in-frame ones; the method was immunoSEQ multiplex PCR. The sample lists about 180,000 clones, about 63% occurring once. The sample was CD4+ T cells sorted from blood, taken at week 0. These TCRs come from a human donor with alopecia areata.

This chain links TRBV10-3 with TRBJ2-1; 7 nucleotides match TRBD1. V was clipped by 0 bases and J by 5 bases; unmatched bases: 1. The germline CDR1 and CDR2 sequences are ENHRY and SYGVKD. CDR3 length: 14 residues. The CDR3 DNA is TGTGCCATCAGTGAGTCGGGACAGAACAATGAGCAGTTCTTC. Amino acids: CAISESGQNNEQFF.

This clone was counted many times. The chain couples TRBV7-6 to TRBJ1-2, with D possibly TRBD1 on 6 matching bases. Trimming shortened V by 5 bases and J by 8 bases, and 21 bases separated the two germline ends. This CDR3 spans 15 amino acids. Germline V lookup: CDR1 SGHVS, CDR2 FNYEAQ. The CDR3 sequence is CASSPEAGGEGGYTF. The CDR3, as DNA: TGTGCCAGCAGCCCCGAGGCGGGGGGCGAAGGGGGCTACACCTTC.

This rearrangement joins TRBV7-9 to TRBJ2-3; D ambiguous. This CDR3 is 13 amino acids long. V dropped 7 bases and J dropped 7 bases, with 15 bases sitting between them. Germline V gives CDR1 SEHNR, CDR2 FQNEAQ (reference sequence). The CDR3, as DNA: TGTGCCAGCACCCTCCCCGGACCCAATACGCAGTATTTT. It codes for CASTLPGPNTQYF.

The sample holds a few counts of this clone. The sample holds other DNA sequences that translate to the same CDR3. The genes are TRBV20-1 and TRBJ2-5; D is unclear. The V end was cut by 3 bases, the J end by 3 bases, with 2 bases between. CDR1 is DFQATT, CDR2 SNEGSKA, per germline (reference sequence). This CDR3 is built from 10 residues. This CDR3 reads CSASEETQYF. The CDR3 nucleotides read TGCAGTGCTAGCGAAGAGACCCAGTACTTC.

CDR3: CSVEPTSGGATYNEQFF. CDR3 nucleotides: TGCAGCGTCGAACCCACTAGCGGGGGGGCGACCTACAATGAGCAGTTCTTC. The V and J genes are TRBV29-1 and TRBJ2-1, with TRBD2 matching 13 bases. CDR3 length: 17 amino acids. Germline assignment: CDR1 SQVTM and CDR2 ANQGSEA. V was pared by 6 bases and J by 2 bases, with 10 bases of the junction left unmatched.

The chain combines TRBV15 with TRBJ2-6; D ambiguous. Per germline, CDR1 LNHNV and CDR2 YYDKDF (reference sequence). The CDR3 has 14 residues. Trimming left V 6 bases short and J 0 bases short, with 6 bases between. The CDR3 sequence is CATRISSGANVLTF. The CDR3 region has the DNA TGTGCCACCAGAATCAGCTCTGGGGCCAACGTCCTGACTTTC.

V is TRBV6-5 and J is TRBJ1-1; D is ambiguous. Germline CDR1 and CDR2: MNHEY and SVGAGI. The CDR3 consists of 12 residues. The germline V and J ends were trimmed by 5 bases and 2 bases, with 6 bases remaining between them. The chain's CDR3 is CASSDPNTEAFF. For the CDR3, the DNA is TGTGCCAGCAGTGACCCAAACACTGAAGCTTTCTTT.

Comment on this clone: Other DNA sequences in the sample encode the same CDR3. The gene calls are TRBV14 and TRBJ2-5; D ambiguous. The V and J ends lost 4 bases and 4 bases respectively, with 4 bases between them. CDR1 SGHDN and CDR2 FVKESK come from the germline V gene. The CDR3 consists of 11 residues. The DNA of the CDR3 is TGTGCCAGCAGCCTCGGAGAGACCCAGTACTTC. As protein: CASSLGETQYF.

V usage is TRBV7-2 and J usage is TRBJ1-1; D ambiguous. Trimming took 5 bases from V and 4 from J, leaving 14 bases between them. The CDR3 has 14 amino acids. The germline gives CDR1 SGHTA, CDR2 FQGNSA. The DNA of the CDR3 is TGTGCCAGCAGCCCGCGGGTGAGGAGCACTGAAGCTTTCTTT. Its translation is CASSPRVRSTEAFF.

This clone was recorded a few times. The chain uses TRBV7-8 and TRBJ2-4; D is possibly TRBD2 (5 bases). The germline gives CDR1 SGHVS, CDR2 FQNEAQ. V lost 0 bases, J lost 13 bases, and 10 bases lay in between. The CDR3 spans 12 residues. The CDR3 DNA follows: TGTGCCAGCAGCTTAGCCGGGTCGGGACAGTACTTC. Translated, it gives CASSLAGSGQYF.

The rearrangement joins TRBV4-2 to TRBJ1-2; no definite D call. V lost 1 base and J 4 bases, leaving 16 bases between the germline ends. Germline lookup yields CDR1 LGHNA and CDR2 YNFKEQ. The CDR3 has 16 amino acids. This CDR3 reads CASSQAQSRAGYGYTF. Here the CDR3 DNA reads TGTGCCAGCAGCCAAGCGCAGTCTCGCGCCGGCTATGGCTACACCTTC.

The chain carries TRBV10-3 and TRBJ2-7; 10 bases are shared with TRBD1. This CDR3 is built from 13 residues. The V and J ends lost 6 bases and 5 bases, in that order; junction bases with no gene match: 4. Germline V CDR1 and CDR2: ENHRY, SYGVKD. The CDR3 sequence: CAIRGQGEDEQYF. DNA for the CDR3: TGTGCCATCAGAGGACAGGGGGAAGACGAGCAGTACTTC.

The chain employs TRBV29-1 and TRBJ2-1; D gene ambiguous. This CDR3 has 14 residues. Germline V lookup: CDR1 SQVTM, CDR2 ANQGSEA. Trimming left V 0 bases short and J 7 bases short, with 13 bases between. CDR3: CSVEELIFKNEQFF. CDR3 nucleotide sequence: TGCAGCGTTGAAGAGCTAATTTTTAAAAATGAGCAGTTCTTC.

The chain recombines TRBV30 with TRBJ1-4, with D tentatively TRBD1 (5 bases). The CDR3 runs 12 residues. Trimming left V 4 bases short and J 8 bases short, with 11 bases between. CDR1 is GTSNPN and CDR2 is SVGIG in the germline V gene (reference sequence). The CDR3 loop is CAWKTAPEKLFF. As DNA, the CDR3 is TGTGCCTGGAAGACAGCACCAGAAAAACTGTTTTTT.